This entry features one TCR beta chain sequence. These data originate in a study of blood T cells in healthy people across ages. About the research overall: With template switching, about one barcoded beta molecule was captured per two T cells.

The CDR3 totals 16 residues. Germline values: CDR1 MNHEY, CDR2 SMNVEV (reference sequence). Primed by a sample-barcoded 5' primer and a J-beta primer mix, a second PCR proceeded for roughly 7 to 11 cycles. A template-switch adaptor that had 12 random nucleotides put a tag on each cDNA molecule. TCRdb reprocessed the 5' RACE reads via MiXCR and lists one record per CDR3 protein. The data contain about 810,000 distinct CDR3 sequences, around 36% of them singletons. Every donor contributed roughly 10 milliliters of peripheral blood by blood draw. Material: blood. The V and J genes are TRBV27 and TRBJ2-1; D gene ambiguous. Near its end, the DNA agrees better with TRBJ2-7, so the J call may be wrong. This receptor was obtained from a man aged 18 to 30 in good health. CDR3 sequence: CASSLYWGHSYNEQYF. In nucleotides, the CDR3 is TGTGCCAGCAGTTTATATTGGGGTCACTCCTACAATGAGCAGTACTTC.